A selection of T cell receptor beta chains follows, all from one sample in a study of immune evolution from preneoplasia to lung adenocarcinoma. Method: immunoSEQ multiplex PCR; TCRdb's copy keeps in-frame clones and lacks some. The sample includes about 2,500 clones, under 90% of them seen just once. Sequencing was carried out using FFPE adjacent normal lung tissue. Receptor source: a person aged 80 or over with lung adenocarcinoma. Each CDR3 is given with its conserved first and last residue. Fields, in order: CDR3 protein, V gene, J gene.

CDR3 protein: CSVVYRGAIHEQFF
V gene: TRBV29-1
J gene: TRBJ2-1

CDR3 protein: CASSPQSGTSSYEQYF
V gene: TRBV18
J gene: TRBJ2-7

CDR3 protein: CASSGLGAAETEQYF
V gene: TRBV2
J gene: TRBJ2-7

CDR3 protein: CAWDLDRGYGYTF
V gene: TRBV30
J gene: TRBJ1-2

CDR3 protein: CASSPTGAGNQPQHF
V gene: TRBV28
J gene: TRBJ1-5

CDR3 protein: CASSLVRQASSGNTIYF
V gene: TRBV11-2
J gene: TRBJ1-3

CDR3 protein: CASSSKSVNEQFF
V gene: TRBV7-3
J gene: TRBJ2-1

CDR3 protein: CAISDLDTQYF
V gene: TRBV10-3
J gene: TRBJ2-3

CDR3 protein: CASSLGIRDQPQHF
V gene: TRBV5-6
J gene: TRBJ1-5

CDR3 protein: CASSLSRNNSPLHF
V gene: TRBV28
J gene: TRBJ1-6

CDR3 protein: CASSSDNLDNEQFF
V gene: TRBV6-6
J gene: TRBJ2-1

CDR3 protein: CASSSRGAGELFF
V gene: TRBV7-8
J gene: TRBJ2-2

CDR3 protein: CASSEATGGRDGYTF
V gene: TRBV6-1
J gene: TRBJ1-2

CDR3 protein: CASSSPSGSTVNEQFF
V gene: TRBV7-9
J gene: TRBJ2-1

CDR3 protein: CASGTEGYTEAFF
V gene: TRBV11-1
J gene: TRBJ1-1

CDR3 protein: CASSVTENTEAFF
V gene: TRBV9
J gene: TRBJ1-1

CDR3 protein: CASSQDRGRETGYTF
V gene: TRBV4-2
J gene: TRBJ1-2

CDR3 protein: CSAHKYNEQFF
V gene: TRBV20-1
J gene: TRBJ2-1

CDR3 protein: CASRRFGEVDEKLFF
V gene: TRBV19
J gene: TRBJ1-4

CDR3 protein: CSASPGQGEDTQYF
V gene: TRBV29-1
J gene: TRBJ2-3

CDR3 protein: CASSPFLGETQYF
V gene: TRBV11-3
J gene: TRBJ2-5

CDR3 protein: CASSQVGGSTDTQYF
V gene: TRBV6-1
J gene: TRBJ2-3

CDR3 protein: CASSQGLAGETQYF
V gene: TRBV4-3
J gene: TRBJ2-5

CDR3 protein: CAWSVSVNYGYTF
V gene: TRBV30
J gene: TRBJ1-2

CDR3 protein: CASSYQPALYNEQFF
V gene: TRBV6-5
J gene: TRBJ2-1

CDR3 protein: CASSPEGDLNTYNEQFF
V gene: TRBV27
J gene: TRBJ2-1

CDR3 protein: CSVGDSSPLHF
V gene: TRBV29-1
J gene: TRBJ1-6

CDR3 protein: CASAEGNTEAFF
V gene: TRBV2
J gene: TRBJ1-1

CDR3 protein: CASSSFPGGGQPQHF
V gene: TRBV7-2
J gene: TRBJ1-5

CDR3 protein: CASSYSVDRETQYF
V gene: TRBV6-5
J gene: TRBJ2-5

CDR3 protein: CAISELGRAPTEQYF
V gene: TRBV10-3
J gene: TRBJ2-7

CDR3 protein: CASSVDRAHRGYTF
V gene: TRBV7-2
J gene: TRBJ1-2

CDR3 protein: CASSFGSFGTDTQYF
V gene: TRBV7-3
J gene: TRBJ2-3